One sample yielded the 30 T cell receptor beta chains listed below, sequenced in a study of control samples from healthy donors and cancer patients. Some clones are missing from TCRdb's copy, which holds only in-frame ones; the method was immunoSEQ multiplex PCR. The table includes about 410,000 clones, 80% to 95% detected once. Sequencing used PBMCs. The receptor set was obtained from a man in his forties or fifties with head and neck cancer.

The chain recombines TRBV5-6 with TRBJ2-3; 9 bases are a match to TRBD2. The CDR3 is made up of 15 amino acids. Looked up from germline, CDR1 is SGHDT and CDR2 is YYEEEE. The junction had 5 bases not matched to a gene; V was cut back by 2 bases and J by 4 bases. DNA for the CDR3: TGTGCCAGCAGCTTTGGGACTAGCCCCCCAGATACGCAGTATTTT. Amino acids: CASSFGTSPPDTQYF. The full variable domain, in which reference TRBV5-6 and TRBJ2-3 provide the parts outside the CDR3, is DAGVTQSPTHLIKTRGQQVTLRCSPKSGHDTVSWYQQALGQGPQFIFQYYEEEERQRGNFPDRFSGHQFPNYSSELNVNALLLGDSALYLCASSFGTSPPDTQYFGPGTRLTVL.

The V gene is TRBV12-3 or TRBV12-4, the J gene TRBJ1-6; the D gene is possibly TRBD1 (5 bases). This CDR3 has 12 amino acids. V lost 6 bases to trimming and J lost 7 bases, with 7 bases between them. Written as DNA, the CDR3 is TGTGCCAGCAGCCAGGGCAATTCACCCCTCCACTTT. Its translation: CASSQGNSPLHF.

This sequence joins TRBV28 and TRBJ2-7; 8 positions agree with TRBD1. The length of the CDR3 is 13 residues. Per germline, CDR1 MDHEN and CDR2 SYDVKM. Trimming cost V 5 bases and J 6 bases; bases outside gene matches: 6. As DNA, the CDR3 is TGTGCCAGCAGTCACCAGGGGGCACCCGAGCAGTACTTC. It encodes CASSHQGAPEQYF.

The CDR3 loop is CATSDPAGGPYGYTF. CDR3 sequence (DNA): TGTGCCACCAGTGATCCCGCGGGGGGACCCTATGGCTACACCTTC. J is TRBJ1-2 and V is TRBV24-1; D might be TRBD1 (5 bases). The germline CDR1 and CDR2 sequences are KGHDR and SFDVKD. Trimming stripped 3 bases from V and 4 bases from J, with 14 bases between. This CDR3 has 15 amino acids.

The table lists this clone with a count of one. V is TRBV24-1 and J is TRBJ2-7; no reliable D call. The ends were cut back, 5 bases at V and 4 bases at J, with 11 bases in the middle. From germline, CDR1 is KGHDR and CDR2 SFDVKD. The CDR3 is 13 residues long. CDR3 sequence reads: CATSVTSKYEQYF. The CDR3, as DNA: TGTGCCACCAGTGTGACCAGTAAGTACGAGCAGTACTTC.

The rearrangement joins TRBV29-1 to TRBJ1-1; the D is unclear. The CDR3 covers 12 residues. Trimming shortened V by 4 bases and J by 2 bases, and 8 bases separated the two germline ends. The germline CDR1 and CDR2 sequences are SQVTM and ANQGSEA. CDR3 nucleotide sequence: TGCAGCGTTGTGGTCTCCAACACTGAAGCTTTCTTT. Encoded protein: CSVVVSNTEAFF.

The gene calls are TRBV6-2 or TRBV6-3 and TRBJ1-2; D call uncertain. Germline V gives CDR1 MNHEY, CDR2 SVGEGT. The CDR3 length is 12 residues. V shed 6 bases and J shed 7 bases, with 12 bases lying between them. CDR3 region: CASSPSIGGYTF. The CDR3 bases are TGTGCCAGCAGCCCATCAATTGGTGGCTACACCTTC.

This sequence joins TRBV4-1 and TRBJ1-2; 12 bases are shared with TRBD1. There are 16 residues in the CDR3. In germline, CDR1 is MGHRA, CDR2 YSYEKL. With 5 bases clipped from V and 6 bases from J, the junction kept 10 bases outside the gene matches. The CDR3 nucleotides are TGCGCCAGCAGCGACTGGGACAGGGGGCTGAGGGATGGCTACACCTTC. Amino acids: CASSDWDRGLRDGYTF.

The J gene is TRBJ1-1, the V gene TRBV28, with TRBD1 as a possible D gene (5 bases). This CDR3 contains 15 residues. Trimming removed 5 bases from V and 0 bases from J, with 13 bases in between. The germline V gene has CDR1 MDHEN and CDR2 SYDVKM. CDR3 nucleotides: TGTGCCAGCAGTCCCCCAGGGCGGGTGAACACTGAAGCTTTCTTT. It codes for CASSPPGRVNTEAFF.

This clone came up once. The chain is built from TRBV4-3 and TRBJ2-5; tentative D call: TRBD2 (6 bases). V was pared by 0 bases and J by 9 bases, with 23 bases between. This CDR3 spans 17 amino acids. Germline V gives CDR1 LGHNA, CDR2 YSLEER. The CDR3 sequence: CASSQDRWGGPGESQYF. CDR3 nucleotide sequence: TGCGCCAGCAGCCAAGATAGGTGGGGAGGCCCGGGTGAGTCCCAGTACTTC.

The chain is built from TRBV4-3 and TRBJ2-5, with 12 bases lining up with TRBD2. Germline CDR1 LGHNA, CDR2 YSLEER. The CDR3 runs 18 residues. The trim removed 0 bases at V and 6 bases at J, leaving 11 bases unmatched. CDR3 in DNA: TGCGCCAGCAGCCAAGATTTGGCTAGCGGGGGGGCTAGAAAGACCCAGTACTTC. Its translation is CASSQDLASGGARKTQYF.

This sequence joins TRBV5-4 and TRBJ2-1; 8 bases line up with TRBD2. Germline V gene lookup returns CDR1 SGHNT and CDR2 YYREEE (reference sequence). V dropped 4 bases and J dropped 0; count of bases not matched to a gene: 3. The CDR3 length is 15 residues. CDR3 loop: CASSVAGSSYNEQFF. The CDR3 nucleotides read TGTGCCAGCAGCGTAGCGGGGAGCTCCTACAATGAGCAGTTCTTC.

The chain is built from TRBV18 and TRBJ2-3, with a weak D call TRBD2 (5 bases). V lost 3 bases, J lost 6 bases, and 16 bases lay in between. From germline, CDR1 is KGHSH and CDR2 LQKENI. This CDR3 spans 15 amino acids. In nucleotides, the CDR3 is TGTGCCAGCTCACCTCTGGACTCACCGCGGGATACGCAGTATTTT. Its protein is CASSPLDSPRDTQYF.

The V and J genes are TRBV2 and TRBJ2-7, with 11 bases identical to TRBD2. The CDR3 is made up of 15 amino acids. The germline V gene encodes CDR1 SNHLY and CDR2 FYNNEI. V was clipped by 1 base and J by 3 bases; unmatched bases: 2. The CDR3 DNA is TGTGCCAGCAGTGAAGTGACTAGCGGGGACTACGAGCAGTACTTC. Its translation is CASSEVTSGDYEQYF.

This chain connects TRBV19 to TRBJ2-2; TRBD2 matches at 13 bases. After removal of 3 bases from V and 6 bases from J, the junction contained 7 bases not matched to a gene. The germline gives CDR1 LNHDA, CDR2 SQIVND (reference sequence). This CDR3 spans 17 amino acids. The CDR3 DNA reads as TGTGCCAGTAGTATTAGGACTAGCGGGAGTTTCTCCGGGGAGCTGTTTTTT. Translated: CASSIRTSGSFSGELFF. The full variable domain, rest sourced from reference TRBV19 and TRBJ2-2, is DGGITQSPKYLFRKEGQNVTLSCEQNLNHDAMYWYRQDPGQGLRLIYYSQIVNDFQKGDIAEGYSVSREKKESFPLTVTSAQKNPTAFYLCASSIRTSGSFSGELFFGEGSRLTVL.

This clone was detected once. This rearrangement joins TRBV19 to TRBJ1-2, with D possibly TRBD1 on 6 matching bases. CDR3 length: 16 residues. The V gene's germline CDR1 is LNHDA and CDR2 SQIVND (reference sequence). Trimming cost V 3 bases and J 6 bases, with 20 bases left between them. The CDR3 nucleotides read TGTGCCAGTAGTATCGAGGGGGGGCGAGGTGGAGATGGCTACACCTTC. Its protein is CASSIEGGRGGDGYTF.

The chain joins TRBV6-6 to TRBJ2-7, with 7 bases identical to TRBD1. The germline V gene encodes CDR1 MNHNY and CDR2 SVGAGI (reference sequence). CDR3 size: 16 residues. V shed 2 bases, J shed 6 bases, and the junction held 13 bases outside the gene matches. In DNA form, the CDR3 reads TGTGCCAGCAGTTACCCAATACAGGGGCTTTTATCCGAGCAGTACTTC. Translating it yields CASSYPIQGLLSEQYF.

This clone appeared once. The chain couples TRBV19 to TRBJ2-1; tentatively, D is TRBD1 (6 bases). The CDR3 length is 13 residues. Germline CDR1 reads LNHDA; CDR2 reads SQIVND (reference sequence). V was trimmed by 7 bases and J by 4 bases, leaving 11 bases between them. The CDR3 nucleotides are TGTGCCAGTAAGGGACAATCTTACAATGAGCAGTTCTTC. This encodes CASKGQSYNEQFF.

The V gene is TRBV12-3 or TRBV12-4, the J gene TRBJ2-5; possible D gene TRBD1, 6 bases. V gave up 5 bases and J gave up 3 bases, with 10 bases separating them. The CDR3 runs 13 residues. CDR3 in amino acids: CASSPGQKETQYF. CDR3 coding DNA: TGTGCCAGCAGTCCTGGACAGAAAGAGACCCAGTACTTC.

This chain connects TRBV3-1 (or the pseudogene TRBV3-2) to TRBJ1-6; 8 bases match TRBD1. V dropped 6 bases and J dropped 5; count of bases not matched to a gene: 3. Per the germline V gene, CDR1 is LGHDT and CDR2 is YNNKEL (reference sequence). The length of the CDR3 is 14 residues. This CDR3 is CASRTTGDNSPLHF. CDR3 in DNA: TGTGCCAGCAGAACGACAGGGGATAATTCACCCCTCCACTTT.

The chain links TRBV3-1 (or the pseudogene TRBV3-2) to TRBJ2-2; the D gene is possibly TRBD1 (6 bases). V was shortened by 1 base and J by 6 bases, with 12 bases between the two germline ends. There are 15 residues in the CDR3. Per germline, CDR1 LGHDT and CDR2 YNNKEL (reference sequence). The CDR3 region is CASSQGAGVAGELFF. DNA of the CDR3: TGTGCCAGCAGCCAAGGGGCAGGGGTTGCCGGGGAGCTGTTTTTT.

The V and J genes are TRBV9 and TRBJ1-1; possibly TRBD1 for D (6 bases). V was shortened by 3 bases and J by 11 bases, with 23 bases between the two germline ends. Germline assignment: CDR1 SGDLS and CDR2 YYNGEE. The CDR3 has 15 residues. The CDR3 coding sequence is TGTGCCAGCAGCGCTCATATTTCCGGGGGCGACGGGGCTTTCTTT. This translates into CASSAHISGGDGAFF.

The chain combines TRBV5-4 with TRBJ1-2, with TRBD1 identical over 7 bases. CDR1 is SGHNT, CDR2 YYREEE, per germline (reference sequence). This CDR3 is 14 amino acids long. V lost 0 bases and J lost 11; bases outside the gene matches: 10. Written as DNA, the CDR3 is TGTGCCAGCAGCTTGGCCCGGGACAGCTTTCGGTACACCTTC. Translation gives CASSLARDSFRYTF.

The gene calls are TRBV6-1 and TRBJ2-1; D not certain. Germline V gene lookup returns CDR1 MNHNS and CDR2 SASEGT. This CDR3 is built from 14 residues. V was trimmed by 2 bases and J by 7 bases, leaving 12 bases between them. CDR3 DNA: TGTGCCAGCAGTGAACTTACTGGATCTAATGAGCAGTTCTTC. As protein: CASSELTGSNEQFF.

CDR3 DNA sequence: TGTGCCAGCAGTGAGGTGCCGGTCAAGGAGACTGAAAAACTGTTTTTT. Translation gives CASSEVPVKETEKLFF. The chain joins TRBV6-1 to TRBJ1-4; D gene unclear. The V end lost 3 bases, the J end lost 7 bases, and 18 bases lay between the germline ends. This CDR3 has 16 amino acids. Germline-derived CDR1 and CDR2 are MNHNS and SASEGT.

CDR3 nucleotide sequence: TGTGCCAGCAGCCAAGAGACCTATTCACCCCTCCACTTT. This gives the protein CASSQETYSPLHF. The genes are TRBV14 and TRBJ1-6; no clear D. Germline loops: CDR1 SGHDN, CDR2 FVKESK. The V end was cut by 0 bases, the J end by 8 bases, with 5 bases between. CDR3 size: 13 residues.

The chain recombines TRBV30 with TRBJ1-2, with TRBD1 matching over 7 bases. V lost 1 base, J lost 1 base, and 3 bases stayed unmatched. This CDR3 contains 14 residues. Germline CDR1 GTSNPN, CDR2 SVGIG (reference sequence). The CDR3 loop reads CAWSAGGFNYGYTF. The CDR3 DNA follows: TGTGCCTGGAGTGCAGGGGGATTTAACTATGGCTACACCTTC. Drawing the rest from reference TRBV30 and TRBJ1-2, the complete variable domain is SQTIHQWPATLVQPVGSPLSLECTVEGTSNPNLYWYRQAAGRGLQLLFYSVGIGQISSEVPQNLSASRPQDRQFILSSKKLLLSDSGFYLCAWSAGGFNYGYTFGSGTRLTVV.

Only one count was recorded for this clone. V gene TRBV3-1 (or the pseudogene TRBV3-2) combines with J gene TRBJ2-1; 7 positions agree with TRBD1. Germline V lookup: CDR1 LGHDT, CDR2 YNNKEL (reference sequence). This CDR3 is 17 amino acids long. The V segment lost 4 bases and the J segment 0 bases; nucleotides outside the gene matches: 9. CDR3 loop: CASSLTNHRGSYNEQFF. CDR3 DNA: TGTGCCAGCAGCCTAACCAATCACAGGGGCTCCTACAATGAGCAGTTCTTC.

This sequence joins TRBV5-8 and TRBJ1-1, with a possible D match to TRBD1 (6 bases). Trimming pared 4 bases from V and 1 base from J, leaving 11 bases between. CDR3 length: 14 amino acids. Germline V gene sequence: CDR1 SGHTS, CDR2 YDEGEE. The CDR3, as DNA: TGTGCCAGCAGCGCGGGACAACCGAACACTGAAGCTTTCTTT. It codes for CASSAGQPNTEAFF.

The chain links TRBV18 to TRBJ2-5, with 7 bases matching TRBD1. The CDR3 is made up of 14 amino acids. Trimming removed 6 bases from V and 4 bases from J; junction bases left unmatched: 8. Germline CDR1 KGHSH, CDR2 LQKENI. The CDR3 region has the DNA TGTGCCAGCTCCCAATACAGGGGAAGAGAGACCCAGTACTTC. Translating it yields CASSQYRGRETQYF.